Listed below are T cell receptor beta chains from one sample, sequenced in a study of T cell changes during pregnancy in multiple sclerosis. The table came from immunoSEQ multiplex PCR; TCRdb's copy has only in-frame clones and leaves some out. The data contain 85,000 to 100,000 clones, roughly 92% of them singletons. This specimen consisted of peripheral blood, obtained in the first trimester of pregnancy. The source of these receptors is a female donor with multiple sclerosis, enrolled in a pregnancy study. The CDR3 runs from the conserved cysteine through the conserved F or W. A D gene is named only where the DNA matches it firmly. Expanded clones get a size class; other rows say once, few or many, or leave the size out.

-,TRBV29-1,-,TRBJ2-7,TGCAGCGTTGAAAAAGAGTACGAGCAGTACTTC,CSVEKEYEQYF
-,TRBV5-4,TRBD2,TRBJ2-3,TGTGCCAGCAGCCCTAGACTAGCGGCGCTGCCAGATACGCAGTATTTT,CASSPRLAALPDTQYF
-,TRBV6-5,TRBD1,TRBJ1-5,TGTGCCAGCAGTTACGACAGGGCAAGCAATCAGCCCCAGCATTTT,CASSYDRASNQPQHF
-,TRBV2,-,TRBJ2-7,TGTGCCAGCAGATTCGGCGGGACAGCCTACGAGCAGTACTTC,CASRFGGTAYEQYF
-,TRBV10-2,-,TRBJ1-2,TGCGCCAGCAGTGAGTCGATTCGAGGAACGAACTATGGCTACACCTTC,CASSESIRGTNYGYTF
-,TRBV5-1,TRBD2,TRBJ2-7,TGCGCCAGCAGCCTCGAGACTAGCGTATTCTACGAGCAGTACTTC,CASSLETSVFYEQYF
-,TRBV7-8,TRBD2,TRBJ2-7,TGTGCCAGCAGCTTGGGGACTAGCCGAGGGGCTTACGAGCAGTACTTC,CASSLGTSRGAYEQYF
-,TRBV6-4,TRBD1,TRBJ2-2,TGTGCCAGCAGTGAATACCCCGGGACAGGGGCGAACACCGGGGAGCTGTTTTTT,CASSEYPGTGANTGELFF
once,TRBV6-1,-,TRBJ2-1,TGTGCCAGCAGTGTGGGGATCAGGGCTTACAATGAGCAGTTCTTC,CASSVGIRAYNEQFF
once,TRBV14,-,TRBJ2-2,TGTGCCAGCAGCCCTCCGAACACCGGGGAGCTGTTTTTT,CASSPPNTGELFF
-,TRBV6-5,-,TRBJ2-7,TGTGCCAGCAGTTACGTGGGGGGACGGGAGCAGTACTTC,CASSYVGGREQYF
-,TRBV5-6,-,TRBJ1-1,TGTGCCAGCGCGGGGGGCGGGGGGAACACTGAAGCTTTCTTT,CASAGGGGNTEAFF
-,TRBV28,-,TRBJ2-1,TGTGCCAGCAGTCTTACTTCCCCTTACAATGAGCAGTTCTTC,CASSLTSPYNEQFF
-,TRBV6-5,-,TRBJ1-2,TGTGCCAGCAGTTACGAAGGGGACTTCACTTTGTATGGCTACACCTTC,CASSYEGDFTLYGYTF
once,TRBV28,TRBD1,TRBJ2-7,TGTGCCAGCAGTTCGTTAAGAAGGGGACAGGGGACTTCCTACGAGCAGTACTTC,CASSSLRRGQGTSYEQYF
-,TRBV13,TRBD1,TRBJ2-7,TGTGCCAGCAGCCCACGGGACAGCTTCTACGAGCAGTACTTC,CASSPRDSFYEQYF
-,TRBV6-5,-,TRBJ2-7,TGTGCCAGCAGTTACCAGGACTCATTCTACGAGCAGTACTTC,CASSYQDSFYEQYF
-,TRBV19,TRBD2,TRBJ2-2,TGTGCCAGTTCCTTGGGGAGGGCCAAAAAATCCGCCGGGGAGCTGTTTTTT,CASSLGRAKKSAGELFF
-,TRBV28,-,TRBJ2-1,TGTGCCAGCAGTGATTACTATAGCTCCTACAATGAGCAGTTCTTC,CASSDYYSSYNEQFF
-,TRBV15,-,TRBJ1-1,TGTGCCACCAGCAGAGAAATACGGGGCACTGAAGCTTTCTTT,CATSREIRGTEAFF
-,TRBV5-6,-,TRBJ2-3,TGTGCCAGCAGCTCCGGTGGCACAGATACGCAGTATTTT,CASSSGGTDTQYF
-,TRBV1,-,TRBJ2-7,TGCACCAGCAGCCAAGACGGGGGAGTGTTTTACGAGCAGTACTTC,CTSSQDGGVFYEQYF